Shown below are 32 T cell receptor beta chains from a single sample sequenced in a study of CD8 T cells in ankylosing spondylitis. General study results and limits: Blood of patients with ankylosing spondylitis appeared to be characterized by a TCR beta motif of several highly homologous variants.

TCRdb independently ran MiXCR on the 5' RACE reads; one entry per CDR3 protein. The sample holds around 890,000 distinct CDR3 sequences, about 11% seen once. For these TCRs, the target antigens are not known. Sequenced sample: blood, either unsorted or a sorted T cell fraction (not recorded which). These receptors were obtained from a male donor with ankylosing spondylitis.

The table lists this clonotype with a few counts. The CDR3 DNA reads TGTGCCAGCAGCATATCCGGGACAATAGATGAAAAACTGTTTTTT. Its protein is CASSISGTIDEKLFF. This chain connects TRBV21-1 to TRBJ1-4; the D call of TRBD1 is as the table states it, not checked on the DNA. TRBV21-1 is classified as a pseudogene. CDR3 size: 15 residues.

Only a few counts were recorded for this clonotype. The chain uses TRBV18 and TRBJ1-1; no firm D call. The length of the CDR3 is 15 residues. V was pared by 2 bases and J by 1 base, with 11 bases between. Germline V CDR1 and CDR2: KGHSH, LQKENI. In DNA, the CDR3 is TGTGCCAGCTCACCAGAACCTGTTAGGAACACTGAAGCTTTCTTT. It is translated as CASSPEPVRNTEAFF.

At least ten counts were recorded for this clonotype. This sequence joins TRBV5-1 and TRBJ2-3; the D gene is possibly TRBD1 (5 bases). CDR3 size: 13 residues. Germline V CDR1 and CDR2: SGHRS, YFSETQ. V lost 5 bases, J lost 2 bases, and 9 bases lay in between. The CDR3 loop reads CASSPGYTDTQYF. In DNA, the CDR3 is TGCGCCAGCAGTCCAGGGTACACAGATACGCAGTATTTT.

The table lists this clonotype with a few counts. The rearrangement uses TRBV4-1 and TRBJ2-1; 8 bases line up with TRBD2. Germline V gene data show CDR1 as MGHRA and CDR2 as YSYEKL. This CDR3 is built from 17 residues. V shed 1 base, J shed 8 bases, and the junction held 13 bases outside the gene matches. CDR3 sequence reads: CASSQAEESGSDDEQFF. CDR3 in DNA: TGCGCCAGCAGCCAAGCCGAAGAAAGCGGGAGTGACGATGAGCAGTTCTTC.

Only a few counts were recorded for this clonotype. The chain carries TRBV5-1 and TRBJ1-1, with TRBD1 identical over 7 bases. Unmatched junction bases numbered 15, after V lost 2 bases and J lost 8 bases. CDR3 length: 16 residues. CDR1 SGHRS and CDR2 YFSETQ come from the germline V gene. The CDR3 DNA reads TGCGCCAGCAGCTTACAACAGGGGAGCGGGCTAAACGAAGCTTTCTTT. Translation gives CASSLQQGSGLNEAFF. Together with reference TRBV5-1 and TRBJ1-1, the CDR3 gives the full variable domain: KAGVTQTPRYLIKTRGQQVTLSCSPISGHRSVSWYQQTPGQGLQFLFEYFSETQRNKGNFPGRFSGRQFSNSRSEMNVSTLELGDSALYLCASSLQQGSGLNEAFFGQGTRLTVV.

This chain joins TRBV7-9 and TRBJ2-3; 9 bases align to TRBD2. With V trimmed by 11 bases and J by 0 bases, 6 bases remained unmatched. The CDR3 length is 14 residues. CDR1 and CDR2 from the germline V gene are SEHNR and FQNEAQ (reference sequence). The CDR3 bases are TGTGCCGCTAAAGCGGGAGGTAGCACAGATACGCAGTATTTT. Translating gives CAAKAGGSTDTQYF.

This clonotype was detected ten times or more. The rearrangement uses TRBV29-1 and TRBJ1-1, with TRBD1 identical over 8 bases. CDR1 and CDR2 from the germline V gene are SQVTM and ANQGSEA. The CDR3 is 12 residues long. The junction had 2 bases not matched to a gene; V was cut back by 5 bases and J by 3 bases. The CDR3 DNA reads TGCAGCGTTATCAGGGGGCACACTGAAGCTTTCTTT. Protein sequence: CSVIRGHTEAFF.

This clonotype appeared many times. The rearrangement joins TRBV20-1 to TRBJ2-5; tentatively, D is TRBD2 (6 bases). Per germline, CDR1 DFQATT and CDR2 SNEGSKA (reference sequence). V was pared by 8 bases and J by 3 bases, with 13 bases between. CDR3 length: 12 amino acids. CDR3 in amino acids: CSSRDSEETQYF. The CDR3 DNA reads as TGCAGTTCAAGGGACTCTGAAGAGACCCAGTACTTC.

This clonotype has at least ten counts. The chain employs TRBV29-1 and TRBJ2-5; TRBD1 agrees at 7 bases. The CDR3 contains 14 residues. Germline loops: CDR1 SQVTM, CDR2 ANQGSEA. V lost 2 bases and J lost 5; bases outside the gene matches: 8. This CDR3 is CSVEKETGSETQYF. The CDR3 DNA follows: TGCAGCGTTGAAAAGGAGACAGGGAGCGAGACCCAGTACTTC. Filled out from reference TRBV29-1 and TRBJ2-5, the complete variable domain reads SAVISQKPSRDICQRGTSLTIQCQVDSQVTMMFWYRQQPGQSLTLIATANQGSEATYESGFVIDKFPISRPNLTFSTLTVSNMSPEDSSIYLCSVEKETGSETQYFGPGTRLLVL.

Only a few counts were recorded for this clonotype. This chain uses TRBV20-1 with TRBJ1-2; TRBD1 is a possible D gene (6 bases). This CDR3 comprises 13 residues. Between the trimmed V and J ends, which lost 0 bases and 12 bases, there was a span of 17 bases. Germline V gene sequence: CDR1 DFQATT, CDR2 SNEGSKA (reference sequence). The CDR3 bases are TGCAGTGCTAGAGATGGGGGCCGAACGGAAGACACCTTC. Its translation: CSARDGGRTEDTF.

This clonotype was picked up many times. The chain uses TRBV12-3 or TRBV12-4 and TRBJ1-5; no firm D call. CDR3 length: 17 amino acids. The V gene lost 3 bases and the J gene lost 2 bases, with 17 bases spanning the gap. CDR3 in DNA: TGTGCCAGCAGTTTGAGAGAGGGTCGGGATGGCAATCAGCCCCAGCATTTT. The encoded protein is CASSLREGRDGNQPQHF.

The V gene is TRBV12-3 or TRBV12-4, the J gene TRBJ1-1; no reliable D call. The ends were cut back, 7 bases at V and 4 bases at J, with 13 bases in the middle. CDR3 length: 13 residues. The CDR3 here is CASTIRRLTEAFF. In nucleotides, the CDR3 is TGTGCCAGCACCATAAGGAGACTCACTGAAGCTTTCTTT.

This clonotype was counted between two and nine times. The V gene is TRBV20-1, the J gene TRBJ1-4; D is unclear. In germline, CDR1 is DFQATT, CDR2 SNEGSKA (reference sequence). CDR3 length: 12 residues. V shed 3 bases and J shed 2 bases, with 4 bases lying between them. CDR3 nucleotide sequence: TGCAGTGCTAGCCAGACTAATGAAAAACTGTTTTTT. This sequence encodes CSASQTNEKLFF.

This chain uses TRBV7-2 with TRBJ2-1; a possible D gene is TRBD2 (6 bases). Germline loops: CDR1 SGHTA, CDR2 FQGNSA. The CDR3 runs to 14 residues. V was cut by 4 bases and J by 5 bases, with 12 bases left in between. CDR3 region: CASSSILANNEQFF. The CDR3 nucleotides are TGTGCCAGCAGCTCCATTCTAGCGAACAATGAGCAGTTCTTC.

This clonotype has only a few counts. The chain combines TRBV12-5 with TRBJ1-2; 7 bases fit TRBD1. J lost 7 bases, V lost 7 bases, and 15 bases had no gene match. CDR1 LGHNT and CDR2 FRNRAP come from the germline V gene. The CDR3 runs 15 residues. CDR3 nucleotides: TGTGCTAGTGCCCCGGGGGCAGGGGGATCGGTTGGCTACACCTTC. This gives the protein CASAPGAGGSVGYTF.

This clonotype was recorded at least ten times. V usage is TRBV20-1 and J usage is TRBJ1-3, with TRBD1 as a possible D gene (5 bases). Germline assignment: CDR1 DFQATT and CDR2 SNEGSKA (reference sequence). The CDR3 is made up of 18 amino acids. V shed 2 bases and J shed 3 bases, with 23 bases lying between them. The CDR3 loop is CSARPGPGRDSSGNTIYF. The DNA for the CDR3 is TGCAGTGCTAGACCGGGGCCCGGGCGGGATTCGAGTGGAAACACCATATATTTT.

The CDR3 DNA reads TGTGCCAGCAGTGTTAGCGGGATGGGCACAGATACGCAGTATTTT. This encodes CASSVSGMGTDTQYF. This sequence joins TRBV6-1 and TRBJ2-3; 8 bases map to TRBD2. This CDR3 has 15 amino acids. The V and J ends lost 4 bases and 1 base, in that order; junction bases with no gene match: 4. Germline V gives CDR1 MNHNS, CDR2 SASEGT.

This clonotype was seen ten or more times. The rearrangement joins TRBV12-3 or TRBV12-4 to TRBJ1-5; D is perhaps TRBD1 (6 bases). The CDR3 runs 14 residues. Deletions cut 6 bases from V and 5 bases from J, with 14 bases between. The CDR3 loop reads CASRRQERDQPQHF. The CDR3 DNA sequence: TGTGCCAGCAGGCGACAGGAACGGGATCAGCCCCAGCATTTT.

The chain joins TRBV4-1 to TRBJ2-7, with D perhaps matching TRBD2 (6 bases). Trimming stripped 0 bases from V and 0 bases from J, with 15 bases between. The germline CDR1 and CDR2 sequences are MGHRA and YSYEKL. The CDR3 extends over 17 amino acids. CDR3 in DNA: TGCGCCAGCAGCCAAGAGAGGCTAGCGCAGACCTCCTACGAGCAGTACTTC. Translation: CASSQERLAQTSYEQYF.

The CDR3 sequence is CASGLGAASYEQYF. In DNA form, the CDR3 reads TGTGCCAGCGGGCTTGGGGCCGCCTCCTACGAGCAGTACTTC. The chain employs TRBV7-2 and TRBJ2-7, with D tentatively TRBD1 (5 bases). Germline-derived CDR1 and CDR2 are SGHTA and FQGNSA. CDR3 length equals 14 residues. Trimming left V 8 bases short and J 0 bases short, with 14 bases between.

This sequence joins TRBV20-1 and TRBJ2-1, with 9 bases lining up with TRBD1. The germline V gene encodes CDR1 DFQATT and CDR2 SNEGSKA (reference sequence). The length of the CDR3 is 15 residues. V trimming: 3 bases; J trimming: 5 bases; junction bases outside the gene matches: 8. CDR3 loop: CSARVTGGPDNEQFF. CDR3 DNA: TGCAGTGCTAGGGTGACAGGGGGTCCCGACAATGAGCAGTTCTTC.

The sample holds a few counts of this clonotype. The chain recombines TRBV18 with TRBJ2-7, with D unclear. The V end was cut by 5 bases, the J end by 3 bases, with 11 bases between. Germline V gene sequence: CDR1 KGHSH, CDR2 LQKENI. The CDR3 runs 13 residues. The CDR3 DNA is TGTGCCAGCTCATCCTTTACAAACTACGAGCAGTACTTC. Translation: CASSSFTNYEQYF.

This clonotype was found many times. This chain joins TRBV29-1 and TRBJ2-7; weak D call: TRBD2 (5 bases). With 0 bases removed from V and 11 bases from J, the gap between germline ends came to 17 bases. This CDR3 spans 13 amino acids. Germline-derived CDR1 and CDR2 are SQVTM and ANQGSEA. The CDR3 loop reads CSVEERYRELEYF. CDR3 DNA: TGCAGCGTTGAAGAACGGTATCGGGAACTGGAGTACTTC.

V usage is TRBV2 and J usage is TRBJ1-5, with unresolved D. V was shortened by 5 bases and J by 3 bases, with 11 bases between the two germline ends. The CDR3 sequence is 14 residues long. CDR1 is SNHLY, CDR2 FYNNEI, per germline. CDR3 sequence reads: CASSLTEINQPQHF. The DNA of the CDR3 is TGTGCCAGCAGTTTAACAGAGATCAATCAGCCCCAGCATTTT. The full variable domain, rest sourced from reference TRBV2 and TRBJ1-5, is EPEVTQTPSHQVTQMGQEVILRCVPISNHLYFYWYRQILGQKVEFLVSFYNNEISEKSEIFDDQFSVERPDGSNFTLKIRSTKLEDSAMYFCASSLTEINQPQHFGDGTRLSIL.

This clonotype was found many times. The V and J genes are TRBV24-1 and TRBJ1-2; maybe TRBD1 (5 bases). Trimming removed 11 bases at V and 4 bases at J, with 13 bases between. This CDR3 region has 12 residues. Per the germline V gene, CDR1 is KGHDR and CDR2 is SFDVKD. The CDR3 region has the DNA TGTGCCATCGGACATCTTCTCTATGGCTACACCTTC. Amino acids: CAIGHLLYGYTF.

In its sample, this clonotype was seen many times. This chain uses TRBV10-3 with TRBJ2-1; 11 positions match TRBD2. The CDR3 length is 16 residues. Unmatched junction bases numbered 11, after V lost 10 bases and J lost 3 bases. The germline V gene has CDR1 ENHRY and CDR2 SYGVKD. CDR3 amino acids: CATGTSGPSYYNEQFF. CDR3 in DNA: TGTGCCACCGGGACTAGCGGCCCTTCTTACTACAATGAGCAGTTCTTC.

This clonotype showed up just a few times. The chain couples TRBV7-9 to TRBJ2-3; 9 bases match TRBD1. The CDR3 is 15 residues long. The V and J ends lost 5 bases and 1 base, in that order; junction bases with no gene match: 4. Germline V gives CDR1 SEHNR, CDR2 FQNEAQ (reference sequence). The DNA of the CDR3 is TGTGCCAGCAGCAGGGACAGGGCGGGCACAGATACGCAGTATTTT. Protein sequence: CASSRDRAGTDTQYF.

The chain combines TRBV11-1 with TRBJ1-1; 7 nucleotides line up with TRBD1. The ends lost 5 bases at V and 4 bases at J; junction bases unmatched: 13. CDR1 is SGHAT, CDR2 FQDESV, per germline (reference sequence). CDR3 size: 16 residues. CDR3 sequence reads: CASSRTGLLRGTEAFF. CDR3 nucleotides: TGTGCCAGCAGCCGGACAGGCCTCCTCAGGGGCACTGAAGCTTTCTTT.

This sequence joins TRBV5-1 and TRBJ1-2, with 7 positions matching TRBD1. The CDR3 runs 16 residues. Germline values: CDR1 SGHRS, CDR2 YFSETQ. V was pared by 4 bases and J by 2 bases, with 11 bases of the junction left unmatched. In DNA form, the CDR3 reads TGCGCCAGCAGCGCCGGGACAGCCCCTCTAAACTATGGCTACACCTTC. Its protein product is CASSAGTAPLNYGYTF.

This clonotype was found a few times. The chain has TRBV9 and TRBJ1-1; D perhaps matches TRBD1 (6 bases). V was clipped by 0 bases and J by 1 base, with 10 bases between them. The germline V gene encodes CDR1 SGDLS and CDR2 YYNGEE. This CDR3 region has 15 residues. CDR3 sequence: CASSVEGRGNTEAFF. The CDR3 DNA is TGTGCCAGCAGCGTAGAGGGCAGGGGGAACACTGAAGCTTTCTTT.

The gene calls are TRBV20-1 and TRBJ2-1; D is perhaps TRBD1 (5 bases). CDR1 and CDR2 (germline): DFQATT, SNEGSKA (reference sequence). The ends were cut back, 5 bases at V and 6 bases at J, with 11 bases in the middle. CDR3 size: 12 residues. The CDR3 nucleotides are TGCAGTGCTCAGGGAAGGACCAATGAGCAGTTCTTC. Translating it yields CSAQGRTNEQFF.

There are many counts of this clonotype. The CDR3 sequence is CASSFETASYEQYF. DNA of the CDR3: TGTGCCAGCAGCTTTGAGACAGCTTCCTACGAGCAGTACTTC. The chain uses TRBV7-2 and TRBJ2-7; the D gene is possibly TRBD1 (5 bases). The CDR3 runs to 14 residues. V dropped 3 bases and J dropped 1 base, with 10 bases sitting between them. Germline V lookup: CDR1 SGHTA, CDR2 FQGNSA.